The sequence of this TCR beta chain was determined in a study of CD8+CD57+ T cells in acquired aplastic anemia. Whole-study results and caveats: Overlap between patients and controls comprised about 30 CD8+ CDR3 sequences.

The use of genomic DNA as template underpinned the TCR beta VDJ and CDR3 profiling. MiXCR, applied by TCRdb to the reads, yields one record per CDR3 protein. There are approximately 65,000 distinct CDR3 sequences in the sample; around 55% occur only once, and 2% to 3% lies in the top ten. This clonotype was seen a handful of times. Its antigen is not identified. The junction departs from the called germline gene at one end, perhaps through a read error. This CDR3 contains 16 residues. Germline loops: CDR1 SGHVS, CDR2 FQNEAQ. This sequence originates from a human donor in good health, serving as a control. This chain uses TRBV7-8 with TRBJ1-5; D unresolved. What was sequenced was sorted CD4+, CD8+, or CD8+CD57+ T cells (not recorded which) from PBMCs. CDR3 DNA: TGTGTCAGCAGCTTAGCCGCCCAAGCCCTGGGTCAGTCCCAGCATTTT. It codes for CVSSLAAQALGQSQHF.